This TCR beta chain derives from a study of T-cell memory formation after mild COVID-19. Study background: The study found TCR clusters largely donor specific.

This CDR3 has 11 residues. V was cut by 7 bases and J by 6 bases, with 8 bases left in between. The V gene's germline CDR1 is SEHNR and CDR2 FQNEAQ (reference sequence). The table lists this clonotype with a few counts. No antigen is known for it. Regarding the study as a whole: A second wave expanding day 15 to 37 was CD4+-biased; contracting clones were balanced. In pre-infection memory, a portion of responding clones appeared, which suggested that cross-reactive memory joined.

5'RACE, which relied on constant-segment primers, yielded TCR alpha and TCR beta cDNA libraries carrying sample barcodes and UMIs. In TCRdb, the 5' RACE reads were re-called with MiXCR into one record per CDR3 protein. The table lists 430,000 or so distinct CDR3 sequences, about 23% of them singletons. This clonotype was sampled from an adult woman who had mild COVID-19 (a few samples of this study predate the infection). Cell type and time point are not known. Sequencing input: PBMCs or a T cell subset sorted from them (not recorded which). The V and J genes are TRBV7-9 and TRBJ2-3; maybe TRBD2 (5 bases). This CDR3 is CASNSGDTQYF. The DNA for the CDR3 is TGTGCCAGCAACTCGGGGGATACGCAGTATTTT.